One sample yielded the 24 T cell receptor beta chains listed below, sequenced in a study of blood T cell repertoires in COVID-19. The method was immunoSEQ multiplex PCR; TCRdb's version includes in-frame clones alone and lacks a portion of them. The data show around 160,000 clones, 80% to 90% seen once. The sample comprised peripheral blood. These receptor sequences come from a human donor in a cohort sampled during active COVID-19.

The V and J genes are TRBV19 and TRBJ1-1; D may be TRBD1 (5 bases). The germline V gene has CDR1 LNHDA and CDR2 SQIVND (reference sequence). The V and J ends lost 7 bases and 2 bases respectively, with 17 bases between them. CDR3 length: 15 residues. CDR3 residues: CASMAGLSRNTEAFF. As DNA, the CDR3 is TGTGCCAGTATGGCGGGGCTGAGTAGAAACACTGAAGCTTTCTTT. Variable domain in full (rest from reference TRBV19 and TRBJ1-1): DGGITQSPKYLFRKEGQNVTLSCEQNLNHDAMYWYRQDPGQGLRLIYYSQIVNDFQKGDIAEGYSVSREKKESFPLTVTSAQKNPTAFYLCASMAGLSRNTEAFFGQGTRLTVV.

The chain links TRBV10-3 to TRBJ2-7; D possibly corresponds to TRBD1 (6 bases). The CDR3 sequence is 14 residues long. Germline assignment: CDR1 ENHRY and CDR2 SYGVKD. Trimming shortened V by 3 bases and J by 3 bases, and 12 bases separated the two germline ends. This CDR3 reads CAISDRQDIYEQYF. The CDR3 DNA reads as TGTGCCATCAGTGACCGACAGGACATCTACGAGCAGTACTTC.

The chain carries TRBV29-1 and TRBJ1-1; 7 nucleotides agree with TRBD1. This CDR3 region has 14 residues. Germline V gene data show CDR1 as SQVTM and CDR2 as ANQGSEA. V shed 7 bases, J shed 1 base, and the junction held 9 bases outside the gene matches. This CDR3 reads CSAERTGSNTEAFF. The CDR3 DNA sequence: TGCAGCGCAGAAAGGACAGGCTCGAACACTGAAGCTTTCTTT.

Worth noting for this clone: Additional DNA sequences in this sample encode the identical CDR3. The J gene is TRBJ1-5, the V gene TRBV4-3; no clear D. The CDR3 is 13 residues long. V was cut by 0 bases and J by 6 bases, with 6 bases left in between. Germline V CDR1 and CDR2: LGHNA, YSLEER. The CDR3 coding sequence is TGCGCCAGCAGCCAAGATCCCGGTCAGCCCCAGCATTTT. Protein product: CASSQDPGQPQHF.

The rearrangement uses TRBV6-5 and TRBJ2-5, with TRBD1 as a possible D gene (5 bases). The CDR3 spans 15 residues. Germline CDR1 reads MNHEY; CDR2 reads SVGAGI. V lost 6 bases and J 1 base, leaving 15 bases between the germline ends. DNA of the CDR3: TGTGCCAGCAGACGATCCGGACACCTCCAAGAGACCCAGTACTTC. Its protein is CASRRSGHLQETQYF.

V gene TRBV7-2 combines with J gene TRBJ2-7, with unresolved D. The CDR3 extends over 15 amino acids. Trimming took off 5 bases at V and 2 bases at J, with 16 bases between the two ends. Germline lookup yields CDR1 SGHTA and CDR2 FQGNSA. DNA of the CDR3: TGTGCCAGCAGCGACGTCTTCTACAGCCCCTACGAGCAGTACTTC. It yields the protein CASSDVFYSPYEQYF. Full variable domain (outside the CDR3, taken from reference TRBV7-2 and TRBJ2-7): GAGVSQSPSNKVTEKGKDVELRCDPISGHTALYWYRQSLGQGLEFLIYFQGNSAPDKSGLPSDRFSAERTGGSVSTLTIQRTQQEDSAVYLCASSDVFYSPYEQYFGPGTRLTVT.

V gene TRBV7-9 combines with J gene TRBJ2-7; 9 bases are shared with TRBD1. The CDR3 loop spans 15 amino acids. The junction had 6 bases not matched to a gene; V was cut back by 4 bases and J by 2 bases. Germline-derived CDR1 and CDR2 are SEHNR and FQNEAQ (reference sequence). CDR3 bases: TGTGCCAGCAGCTCCGGACAGGGGCCAACCTACGAGCAGTACTTC. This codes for CASSSGQGPTYEQYF.

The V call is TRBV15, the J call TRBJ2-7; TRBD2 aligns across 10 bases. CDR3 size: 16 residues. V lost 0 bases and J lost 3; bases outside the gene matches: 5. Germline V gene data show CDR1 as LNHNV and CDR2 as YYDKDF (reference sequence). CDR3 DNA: TGTGCCACCAGCAGAGAAAGCGGGGGGGCCTTCTACGAGCAGTACTTC. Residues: CATSRESGGAFYEQYF.

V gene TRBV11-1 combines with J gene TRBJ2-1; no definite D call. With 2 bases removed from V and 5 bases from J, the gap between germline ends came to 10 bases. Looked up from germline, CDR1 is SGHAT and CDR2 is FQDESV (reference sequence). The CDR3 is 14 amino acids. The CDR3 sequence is CASSLLSVNNEQFF. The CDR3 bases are TGTGCCAGCAGCTTACTGTCGGTGAACAATGAGCAGTTCTTC.

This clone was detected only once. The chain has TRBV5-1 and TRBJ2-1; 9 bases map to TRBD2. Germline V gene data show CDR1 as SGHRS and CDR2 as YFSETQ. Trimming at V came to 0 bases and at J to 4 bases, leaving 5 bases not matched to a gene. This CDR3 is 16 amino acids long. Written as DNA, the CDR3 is TGCGCCAGCAGCTTGGGAGCGGGGGGACTATACAATGAGCAGTTCTTC. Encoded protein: CASSLGAGGLYNEQFF.

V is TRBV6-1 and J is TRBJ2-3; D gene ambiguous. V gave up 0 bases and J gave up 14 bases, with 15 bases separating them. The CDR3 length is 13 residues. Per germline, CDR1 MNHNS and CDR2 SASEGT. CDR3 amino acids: CASSEASATWAYF. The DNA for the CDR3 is TGTGCCAGCAGTGAAGCATCGGCCACCTGGGCGTATTTT.

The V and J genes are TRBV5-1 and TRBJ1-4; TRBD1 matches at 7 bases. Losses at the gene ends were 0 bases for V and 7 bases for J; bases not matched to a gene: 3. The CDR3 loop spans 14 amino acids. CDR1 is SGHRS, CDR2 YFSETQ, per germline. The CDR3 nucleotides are TGCGCCAGCAGCTTGGGACAGGGAAGTGAAAAACTGTTTTTT. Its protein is CASSLGQGSEKLFF.

The CDR3 DNA sequence: TGTGCCAGCAGTGAAGGGGGCCAGGGCACCGGGGAGCTGTTTTTT. Its protein is CASSEGGQGTGELFF. The V and J genes are TRBV2 and TRBJ2-2, with D possibly being TRBD1 (5 bases). The germline V gene has CDR1 SNHLY and CDR2 FYNNEI. V was clipped by 1 base and J by 4 bases, with 10 bases between them. The CDR3 is 15 amino acids.

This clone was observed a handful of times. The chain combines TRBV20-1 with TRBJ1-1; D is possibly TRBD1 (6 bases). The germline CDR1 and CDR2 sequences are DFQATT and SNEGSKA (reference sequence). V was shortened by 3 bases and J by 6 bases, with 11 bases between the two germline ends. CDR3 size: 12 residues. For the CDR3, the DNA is TGCAGTGCTAGTCAGGGGAGGGCTGAAGCTTTCTTT. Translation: CSASQGRAEAFF.

CDR3 sequence (DNA): TGTGCCAGCAGCTTAGCCATGACAGCCGGGCCAGGCACAGATACGCAGTATTTT. Protein sequence: CASSLAMTAGPGTDTQYF. This chain uses TRBV11-3 with TRBJ2-3; a possible D gene is TRBD1 (5 bases). Germline lookup yields CDR1 SGHNT and CDR2 YENEEA. V lost 1 base and J 1 base, leaving 18 bases between the germline ends. The CDR3 has 18 residues.

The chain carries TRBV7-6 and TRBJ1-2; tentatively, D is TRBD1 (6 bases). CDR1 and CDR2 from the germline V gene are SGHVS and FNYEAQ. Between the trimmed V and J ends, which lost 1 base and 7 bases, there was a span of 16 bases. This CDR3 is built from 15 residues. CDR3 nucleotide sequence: TGTGCCAGCAGCTTAGGCCGAGGGGGTTTTGGTGGCTACACCTTC. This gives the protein CASSLGRGGFGGYTF.

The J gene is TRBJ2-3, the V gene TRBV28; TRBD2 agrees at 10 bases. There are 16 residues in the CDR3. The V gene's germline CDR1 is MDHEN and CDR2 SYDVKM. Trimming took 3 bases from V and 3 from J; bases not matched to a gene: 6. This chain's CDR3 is CASSFPKRGGTDTQYF. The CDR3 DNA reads TGTGCCAGCAGTTTCCCTAAGCGGGGGGGTACAGATACGCAGTATTTT.

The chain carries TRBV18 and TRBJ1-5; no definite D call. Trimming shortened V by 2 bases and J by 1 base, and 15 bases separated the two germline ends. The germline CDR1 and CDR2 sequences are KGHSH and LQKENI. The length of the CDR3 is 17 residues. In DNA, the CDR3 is TGTGCCAGCTCACCAACAACAACGACGGGAAGCAATCAGCCCCAGCATTTT. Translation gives CASSPTTTTGSNQPQHF.

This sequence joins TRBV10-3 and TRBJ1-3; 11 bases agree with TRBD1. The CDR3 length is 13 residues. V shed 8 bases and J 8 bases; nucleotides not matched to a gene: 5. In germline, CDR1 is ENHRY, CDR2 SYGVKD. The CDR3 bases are TGTGCCATCGCGGGACAGGGGGTACACACCATATATTTT. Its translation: CAIAGQGVHTIYF.

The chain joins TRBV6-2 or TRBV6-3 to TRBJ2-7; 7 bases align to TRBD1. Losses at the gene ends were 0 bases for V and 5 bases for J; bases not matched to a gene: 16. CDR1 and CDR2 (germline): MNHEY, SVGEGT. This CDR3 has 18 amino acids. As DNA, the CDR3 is TGTGCCAGCAGTTACTCGAGAGAGGGGGCTGATCTAAGGAACGAGCAGTACTTC. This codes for CASSYSREGADLRNEQYF.

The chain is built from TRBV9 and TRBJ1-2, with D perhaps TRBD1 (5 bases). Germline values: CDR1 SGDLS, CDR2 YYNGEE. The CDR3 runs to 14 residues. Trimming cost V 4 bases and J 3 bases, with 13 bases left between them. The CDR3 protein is CASSPGGTYYGYTF. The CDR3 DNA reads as TGTGCCAGCAGCCCGGGGGGGACCTACTATGGCTACACCTTC.

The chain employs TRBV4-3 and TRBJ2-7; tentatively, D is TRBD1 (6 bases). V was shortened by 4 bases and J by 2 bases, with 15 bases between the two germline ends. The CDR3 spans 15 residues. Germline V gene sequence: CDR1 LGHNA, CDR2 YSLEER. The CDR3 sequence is CASSRWGPGPYEQYF. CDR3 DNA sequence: TGCGCCAGCAGCCGTTGGGGGCCGGGGCCCTACGAGCAGTACTTC.

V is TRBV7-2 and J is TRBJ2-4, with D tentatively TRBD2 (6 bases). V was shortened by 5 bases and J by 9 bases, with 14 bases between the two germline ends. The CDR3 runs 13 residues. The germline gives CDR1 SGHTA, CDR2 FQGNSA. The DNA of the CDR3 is TGTGCCAGCAGCCCAAGCGGAGGGACCATTCAGTACTTC. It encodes CASSPSGGTIQYF.

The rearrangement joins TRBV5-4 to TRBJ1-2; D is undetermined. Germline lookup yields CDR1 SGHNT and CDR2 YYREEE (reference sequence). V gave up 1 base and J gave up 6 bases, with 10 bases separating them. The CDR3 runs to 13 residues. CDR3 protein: CASSLPGRNGYTF. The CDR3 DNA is TGTGCCAGCAGCTTGCCCGGGAGAAATGGCTACACCTTC.